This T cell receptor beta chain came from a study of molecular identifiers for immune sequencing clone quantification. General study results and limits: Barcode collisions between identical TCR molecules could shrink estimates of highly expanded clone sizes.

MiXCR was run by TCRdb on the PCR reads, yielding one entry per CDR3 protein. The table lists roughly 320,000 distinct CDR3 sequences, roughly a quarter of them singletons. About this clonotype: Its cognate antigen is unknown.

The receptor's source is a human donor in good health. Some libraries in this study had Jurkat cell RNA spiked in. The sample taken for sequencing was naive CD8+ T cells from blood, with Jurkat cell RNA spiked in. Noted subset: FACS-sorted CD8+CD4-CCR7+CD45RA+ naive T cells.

CDR3 loop: CASNRTGWPGELFF. The CDR3 DNA follows: TGTGCCAGTAACAGGACAGGGTGGCCCGGGGAGCTGTTTTTT. The chain recombines TRBV19 with TRBJ2-2; 8 bases fit TRBD1. Losses at the gene ends were 7 bases for V and 6 bases for J; bases not matched to a gene: 7. The CDR3 length is 14 residues. Germline assignment: CDR1 LNHDA and CDR2 SQIVND (reference sequence).